This T cell receptor beta chain derives from a study of T-cell memory formation after mild COVID-19 (dated by TCRdb to about 2021). For the study in its entirety: TCR sequence clusters from the two donors were largely donor specific. In a couple of donors, T-cell clones that expanded and contracted after mild COVID-19 were followed by sequencing TCRalpha and TCRbeta repertoires longitudinally. The cohort was made up of two young adult volunteers, one female and one male, who were previously healthy. The paper as a whole reports these results and caveats: Some responding clones were detected in pre-infection memory, which suggested that pre-existing cross-reactive memory T cells had joined the SARS-CoV-2 response. Clones contracting from day 15 to 85 had balanced CD4/CD8 phenotypes, while a second wave expanding from day 15 to 37 was biased towards CD4+. Contracting CD4+ clones were found mainly in CM and EM memory subsets, while CD8+ clones were enriched in EMRA. SARS-CoV-2 specificity was not confirmed for the second-wave clones peaking on day 37. The study included only a couple of mild cases, and larger cohorts that include severe cases with pre-infection samples were judged to be necessary.

A note on this clonotype: What antigen it recognizes has not been identified. Base-call qualities are not available, and no considerably larger clone is one nucleotide away.

V is cut by 6 bases and J by 4 bases, and the space between the germline ends is 9 bases. The germline V gene (reference sequence) specifies DFQATT as CDR1 and SNEGSKA as CDR2. The CDR3 spans 11 residues, from the cysteine through the phenylalanine. Only CDR3 DNA is held: 33 bases, read in frame from base 1. PBMCs were isolated by Ficoll-Paque density gradient centrifugation. The sequencer was an Illumina NovaSeq 6000. cDNA libraries for TCRalpha and TCRbeta were prepared by 5'RACE using constant-segment primers, with sample barcodes and unique molecular identifiers added. RNA was extracted from every sample with Trizol reagent. Amplification of the libraries took two PCR steps, and the second step added a second sample barcode plus Illumina TruSeq adapters. Libraries were sequenced on an Illumina NovaSeq with 2 x 150 bp paired-end reads. Under the source paper's analysis protocol: With migec v1.2.7, reads were demultiplexed and then collapsed into UMI-guided consensus sequences. Using mixcr v2.1.11, the UMI consensuses were aligned to TRA and TRB V and J templates and assembled into clonotypes. Expanded or contracted clonotypes were those called significant by both edgeR and NoisET, with noise models trained on biological replicates. edgeR calls used a false discovery rate-adjusted p below 0.01 and a log2 fold-change threshold of 1. As an exploratory analysis of dynamics, max-normalized trajectories of the 1000 most abundant clonotypes were examined by PCA with hierarchical clustering. The CD4 or CD8 phenotype of responding clones was assigned using the separately sequenced CD4+ and CD8+ repertoires. TCRdb passed the public sequencing reads through fastp at Q25 and MiXCR, retaining productive beta sequences. Identical CDR3 protein sequences are pooled into one entry, listed with their most common genes and DNA. The authors' filters were not applied to this entry. The sample contains approximately 450,000 distinct CDR3 sequences, 18% of them found a single time. Roughly an eighth of the sample is taken by the ten largest.

The sample was PBMCs or a T cell subset sorted from them (not recorded which). The clonotype was recovered from an adult woman who had mild COVID-19 (a few samples of this study predate the infection). The sample titles of this study are shuffled in the database, so cell type and time point are left out; the donor was told from shared clones. The sequence is built from TRBV20-1 and TRBJ2-5, and possibly TRBD2, on 6 matching bases. Here is the DNA: TGCAGTGCGAGGAGGGGAGAGACCCAGTACTTC. Its protein reads: CSARRGETQYF.